The next 6 T cell receptor beta chains were all read from a single sample in a study of metastatic and nonmetastatic thyroid tumors. Patients were all untreated before their thyroid surgery. TCRdb redid the clone calls on the PCR reads using MiXCR. Of more than 15,000 clones in the sample, roughly 23% are singletons; the top ten hold 11%. The sample was blood. The receptors were sampled from a male donor with papillary thyroid cancer or a benign thyroid nodule (not recorded which). Some clones in this sample may be carry-over from other donors' samples.

A few counts support this clone. Germline and junction disagree at one end, which may indicate a read error. The chain has TRBV27 and TRBJ1-6, with no clear D. Germline V CDR1 and CDR2: MNHEY, SMNVEV (reference sequence). This CDR3 comprises 14 residues. CDR3 bases: TGTTCCAGTAGTACCCTCGCCGGGTACGGGGCCCTCCACTTT. As protein: CSSSTLAGYGALHF.

This clone rates as medium-sized (0.01 to 0.1%). J is TRBJ2-1 and V is TRBV6-1; no firm D call. V gave up 6 bases and J gave up 0 bases, with 3 bases separating them. The CDR3 has 12 amino acids. The V gene's germline CDR1 is MNHNS and CDR2 SASEGT. The CDR3 here is CASRSSYNEQFF. DNA for the CDR3: TGTGCCAGCAGGAGCTCCTACAATGAGCAGTTCTTC.

This clone is categorized as medium-sized. This chain joins TRBV6-2 or TRBV6-3 and TRBJ1-1; the D is unclear. The CDR3 has 17 amino acids. Trimming left V 2 bases short and J 1 base short, with 17 bases between. CDR1 MNHEY and CDR2 SVGEGT come from the germline V gene. In DNA form, the CDR3 reads TGTGCCAGCAGTTACAAGAGCGGTTGGGGTGGGAACACTGAAGCTTTCTTT. This gives the protein CASSYKSGWGGNTEAFF.

By share, this clone counts as medium-sized (0.01 to 0.1%). V is TRBV9 and J is TRBJ1-2; D perhaps matches TRBD1 (6 bases). Between the trimmed V and J ends, which lost 3 bases and 7 bases, there was a span of 19 bases. The germline V gene encodes CDR1 SGDLS and CDR2 YYNGEE. The CDR3 length is 15 residues. CDR3 region: CASSASGQSWSGYTF. CDR3 sequence (DNA): TGTGCCAGCAGCGCCAGCGGACAGTCCTGGAGTGGCTACACCTTC. Full variable domain (outside the CDR3, taken from reference TRBV9 and TRBJ1-2): DSGVTQTPKHLITATGQRVTLRCSPRSGDLSVYWYQQSLDQGLQFLIQYYNGEERAKGNILERFSAQQFPDLHSELNLSSLELGDSALYFCASSASGQSWSGYTFGSGTRLTVV.

This clone came up a few times. This chain joins TRBV6-1 and TRBJ2-5; 8 bases match TRBD2. J lost 5 bases, V lost 5 bases, and 13 bases had no gene match. CDR1 MNHNS and CDR2 SASEGT come from the germline V gene. The CDR3 length is 16 residues. The CDR3 spells CASSQLAAFEGETQYF. CDR3 DNA sequence: TGTGCCAGCAGTCAACTAGCGGCCTTCGAGGGTGAGACCCAGTACTTC.

This chain uses TRBV6-2 or TRBV6-3 with TRBJ1-1; D may be TRBD1 (5 bases). V was pared by 0 bases and J by 0 bases, with 8 bases between. The germline V gene has CDR1 MNHEY and CDR2 SVGEGT. There are 15 residues in the CDR3. CDR3 DNA: TGTGCCAGCAGTTACTCGGACACCATGAACACTGAAGCTTTCTTT. Protein: CASSYSDTMNTEAFF.